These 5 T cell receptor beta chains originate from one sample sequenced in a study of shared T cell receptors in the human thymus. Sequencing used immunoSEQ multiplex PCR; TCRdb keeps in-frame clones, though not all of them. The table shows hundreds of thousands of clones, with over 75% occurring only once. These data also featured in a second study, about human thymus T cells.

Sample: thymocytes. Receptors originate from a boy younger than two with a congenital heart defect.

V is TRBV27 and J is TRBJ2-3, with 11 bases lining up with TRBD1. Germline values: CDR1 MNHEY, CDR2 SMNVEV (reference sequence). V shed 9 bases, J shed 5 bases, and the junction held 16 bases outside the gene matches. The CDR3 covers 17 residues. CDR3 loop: CASSAGGDRGIGDTQYF. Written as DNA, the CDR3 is TGTGCCAGTTCGGCCGGAGGGGACAGGGGGATTGGAGATACGCAGTATTTT.

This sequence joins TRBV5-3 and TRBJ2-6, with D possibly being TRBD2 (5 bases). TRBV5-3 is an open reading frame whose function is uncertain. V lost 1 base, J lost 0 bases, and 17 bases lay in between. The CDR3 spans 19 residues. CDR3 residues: CARSLMEVGNISGANVLTF. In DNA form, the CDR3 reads TGTGCCAGAAGCTTGATGGAGGTTGGCAACATCTCTGGGGCCAACGTCCTGACTTTC.

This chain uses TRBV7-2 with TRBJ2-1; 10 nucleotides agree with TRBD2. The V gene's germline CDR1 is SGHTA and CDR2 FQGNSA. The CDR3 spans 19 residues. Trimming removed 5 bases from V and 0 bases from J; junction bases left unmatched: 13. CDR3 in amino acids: CASSAKEREGWSSYNEQFF. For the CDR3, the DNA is TGTGCCAGCAGCGCCAAGGAGCGGGAGGGATGGAGCTCCTACAATGAGCAGTTCTTC.

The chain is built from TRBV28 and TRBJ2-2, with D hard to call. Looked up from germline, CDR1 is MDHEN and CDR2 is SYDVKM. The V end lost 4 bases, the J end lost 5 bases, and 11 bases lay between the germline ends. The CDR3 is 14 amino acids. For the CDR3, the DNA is TGTGCCAGCAGTTCAAGACTCCTTACCGGGGAGCTGTTTTTT. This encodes CASSSRLLTGELFF.

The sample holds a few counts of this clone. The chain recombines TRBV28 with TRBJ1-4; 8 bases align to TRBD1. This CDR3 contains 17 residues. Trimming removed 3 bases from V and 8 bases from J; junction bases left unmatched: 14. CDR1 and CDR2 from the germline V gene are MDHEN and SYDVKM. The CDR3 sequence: CASSLTEDRAFSEKLFF. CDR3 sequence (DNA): TGTGCCAGCAGTTTGACCGAGGACAGGGCTTTCTCGGAAAAACTGTTTTTT.